These 20 T cell receptor beta chains originate from one sample sequenced in a study of T cells in Graves' hyperthyroidism and ophthalmopathy. The TCR beta CDR3 regions underwent amplification using RNA transcripts as the source. During a first-round RT-PCR of the TCR CDR3, the HTBI primer set was used. TCRdb re-called the multiplex PCR reads through MiXCR, storing one row per CDR3 protein. The sample holds 500,000 to 550,000 distinct CDR3 sequences, just under 20% seen once. Material for sequencing was blood. The receptors stem from a man between 35 and 55 years old with Graves' ophthalmopathy.

The rearrangement uses TRBV7-9 and TRBJ2-2; tentatively, D is TRBD2 (6 bases). CDR3 length: 16 amino acids. The V gene's germline CDR1 is SEHNR and CDR2 FQNEAQ (reference sequence). Trimming took 3 bases from V and 0 from J, leaving 11 bases between them. This chain's CDR3 is CASSFLGEANTGELFF. The CDR3 nucleotides read TGTGCCAGCAGCTTTTTGGGGGAGGCGAACACCGGGGAGCTGTTTTTT. Full variable domain (outside the CDR3, taken from reference TRBV7-9 and TRBJ2-2): DTGVSQNPRHKITKRGQNVTFRCDPISEHNRLYWYRQTLGQGPEFLTYFQNEAQLEKSRLLSDRFSAERPKGSFSTLEIQRTEQGDSAMYLCASSFLGEANTGELFFGEGSRLTVL.

The rearrangement links TRBV29-1 to TRBJ1-4; D not resolved. CDR3 length: 13 residues. V shed 1 base and J shed 8 bases, with 11 bases lying between them. CDR1 is SQVTM, CDR2 ANQGSEA, per germline. CDR3: CSVEGGPKEKLFF. The CDR3 DNA reads as TGCAGCGTTGAAGGAGGCCCCAAAGAAAAACTGTTTTTT.

The chain uses TRBV11-1 and TRBJ1-2, with a tentative D call TRBD1 (5 bases). Between the trimmed V and J ends, which lost 5 bases and 4 bases, there was a span of 14 bases. This CDR3 is 14 amino acids long. Per the germline V gene, CDR1 is SGHAT and CDR2 is FQDESV (reference sequence). The CDR3 protein is CASSLAGTLYGYTF. The DNA for the CDR3 is TGTGCCAGCAGCCTGGCCGGGACTCTCTATGGCTACACCTTC. The full variable domain, rest sourced from reference TRBV11-1 and TRBJ1-2, is EAEVAQSPRYKITEKSQAVAFWCDPISGHATLYWYRQILGQGPELLVQFQDESVVDDSQLPKDRFSAERLKGVDSTLKIQPAELGDSAMYLCASSLAGTLYGYTFGSGTRLTVV.

This chain links TRBV19 with TRBJ2-3; 9 bases align to TRBD1. The junction had 6 bases not matched to a gene; V was cut back by 6 bases and J by 2 bases. From germline, CDR1 is LNHDA and CDR2 SQIVND (reference sequence). The CDR3 sequence is 15 residues long. CDR3 sequence: CASRLTGGDTDTQYF. CDR3 sequence (DNA): TGTGCCAGTAGATTGACAGGGGGTGACACAGATACGCAGTATTTT.

This clonotype came up a few times. This sequence joins TRBV28 and TRBJ1-4, with a tentative D call TRBD1 (6 bases). CDR1 is MDHEN, CDR2 SYDVKM, per germline. Trimming removed 5 bases from V and 8 bases from J, with 15 bases in between. The CDR3 runs to 14 residues. The CDR3 DNA follows: TGTGCCAGCAGTGTAATAACAGGGAGCGAAAAACTGTTTTTT. It yields the protein CASSVITGSEKLFF.

This clonotype showed up many times. The chain is built from TRBV5-1 and TRBJ1-2; D is uncertain. V shed 0 bases and J shed 1 base, with 7 bases lying between them. This CDR3 has 14 amino acids. The germline gives CDR1 SGHRS, CDR2 YFSETQ. CDR3: CASSLASGNYGYTF. CDR3 DNA sequence: TGCGCCAGCAGCTTGGCCAGCGGTAACTATGGCTACACCTTC.

In regard to this clonotype: A much larger clone differs from this one at a single base, so this may be a read error. The V call is TRBV2, the J call TRBJ2-7, with TRBD1 identical over 8 bases. In germline, CDR1 is SNHLY, CDR2 FYNNEI. The CDR3 covers 15 residues. The chain's CDR3 is CASSKNPGQVSERYF. DNA of the CDR3: TGTGCCAGCAGTAAAAATCCGGGACAGGTCTCGGAGCGGTACTTC.

The chain uses TRBV12-3 or TRBV12-4 and TRBJ1-2; D might be TRBD1 (5 bases). The CDR3 runs to 14 residues. The germline V and J ends were trimmed by 0 bases and 8 bases, with 13 bases remaining between them. The CDR3 spells CASSLAGGLGGYTF. Written as DNA, the CDR3 is TGTGCCAGCAGTTTAGCGGGGGGATTAGGGGGCTACACCTTC.

The table lists this clonotype with many counts. The chain recombines TRBV7-2 with TRBJ2-7, with 13 positions matching TRBD2. The CDR3 is 14 amino acids. Germline assignment: CDR1 SGHTA and CDR2 FQGNSA. Trimming removed 4 bases from V and 4 bases from J; junction bases left unmatched: 1. CDR3 region: CASSWGLAGYEQYF. Written as DNA, the CDR3 is TGTGCCAGCAGCTGGGGACTAGCGGGATACGAGCAGTACTTC. Full variable domain (rest looked up from reference TRBV7-2 and TRBJ2-7): GAGVSQSPSNKVTEKGKDVELRCDPISGHTALYWYRQSLGQGLEFLIYFQGNSAPDKSGLPSDRFSAERTGGSVSTLTIQRTQQEDSAVYLCASSWGLAGYEQYFGPGTRLTVT.

The chain is built from TRBV5-4 and TRBJ2-1; TRBD1 or TRBD2 may be the D gene (6 bases each). This CDR3 comprises 16 residues. The germline V and J ends were trimmed by 0 bases and 3 bases, with 13 bases remaining between them. Germline V CDR1 and CDR2: SGHNT, YYREEE (reference sequence). CDR3 bases: TGTGCCAGCAGCTTGGCTCCGGGGGCCGACTACAATGAGCAGTTCTTC. It is translated as CASSLAPGADYNEQFF.

This chain connects TRBV20-1 to TRBJ2-7, with TRBD2 as a possible D gene (6 bases). This CDR3 has 14 amino acids. Trimming removed 6 bases at V and 4 bases at J, with 19 bases between. Germline CDR1 is DFQATT and CDR2 is SNEGSKA (reference sequence). CDR3 DNA sequence: TGCAGTGCAGGAGGAGGGGCGGGTGCATACGAGCAGTACTTC. Translating gives CSAGGGAGAYEQYF.

With regard to this clonotype: The junction and the germline gene differ at one end; a read error may be behind it. This sequence joins TRBV7-8 and TRBJ2-3; D remains ambiguous. The germline gives CDR1 SGHVS, CDR2 FQNEAQ. The CDR3 extends over 11 amino acids. The DNA of the CDR3 is TGTGCCAGCGGCTTATTGGATACGCAGTATTTT. Amino acids: CASGLLDTQYF. Full variable domain (outside the CDR3, taken from reference TRBV7-8 and TRBJ2-3): GAGVSQSPRYKVAKRGQDVALRCDPISGHVSLFWYQQALGQGPEFLTYFQNEAQLDKSGLPSDRFFAERPEGSVSTLKIQRTQQEDSAVYLCASGLLDTQYFGPGTRLTVL.

This chain joins TRBV6-1 and TRBJ1-6; 9 bases align to TRBD1. This CDR3 is 15 amino acids long. Looked up from germline, CDR1 is MNHNS and CDR2 is SASEGT. The trim removed 3 bases at V and 11 bases at J, leaving 8 bases unmatched. The CDR3 is CASSEMGQGMAPLHF. For the CDR3, the DNA is TGTGCCAGCAGTGAGATGGGACAGGGCATGGCACCCCTCCACTTT.

The chain links TRBV3-1 to TRBJ2-7; 8 bases line up with TRBD2. The germline CDR1 and CDR2 sequences are LGHDT and YNNKEL (reference sequence). With 4 bases clipped from V and 3 bases from J, the junction kept 14 bases outside the gene matches. CDR3 length: 17 amino acids. This chain's CDR3 is CASSPQGLAGLHYEQYF. Written as DNA, the CDR3 is TGTGCCAGCAGCCCTCAAGGTCTAGCGGGTCTTCACTACGAGCAGTACTTC.

This clonotype was counted between two and nine times. The chain joins TRBV27 to TRBJ1-4; D is unresolved. Germline V gene lookup returns CDR1 MNHEY and CDR2 SMNVEV (reference sequence). CDR3 length equals 14 residues. The ends were cut back, 2 bases at V and 11 bases at J, with 15 bases in the middle. The CDR3 spells CASSLKPGLGKLFF. The CDR3 region has the DNA TGTGCCAGCAGTTTAAAGCCGGGGTTAGGGAAACTGTTTTTT. Full variable domain (rest looked up from reference TRBV27 and TRBJ1-4): EAQVTQNPRYLITVTGKKLTVTCSQNMNHEYMSWYRQDPGLGLRQIYYSMNVEVTDKGDVPEGYKVSRKEKRNFPLILESPSPNQTSLYFCASSLKPGLGKLFFGSGTQLSVL.

The V call is TRBV6-1, the J call TRBJ1-5; D call uncertain. In germline, CDR1 is MNHNS, CDR2 SASEGT. The CDR3 covers 15 residues. The V gene lost 6 bases and the J gene lost 5 bases, with 17 bases spanning the gap. The CDR3 protein is CASSPETLNDQPQHF. CDR3 sequence (DNA): TGTGCCAGCAGCCCCGAGACCCTGAACGATCAGCCCCAGCATTTT.

The genes are TRBV20-1 and TRBJ2-1, with 7 bases aligning to TRBD1. Germline V gives CDR1 DFQATT, CDR2 SNEGSKA (reference sequence). V lost 2 bases and J lost 8; bases outside the gene matches: 6. This CDR3 is built from 13 residues. CDR3 in amino acids: CSARSARGYEQFF. DNA for the CDR3: TGCAGTGCTAGAAGCGCCAGGGGGTATGAGCAGTTCTTC.

V is TRBV20-1 and J is TRBJ2-1; possibly TRBD1 for D (5 bases). The germline V gene encodes CDR1 DFQATT and CDR2 SNEGSKA (reference sequence). The CDR3 has 14 amino acids. The V end lost 7 bases, the J end lost 0 bases, and 13 bases lay between the germline ends. Written as DNA, the CDR3 is TGCAGTGTTCTTAGGACACCCTCCTACAATGAGCAGTTCTTC. Translated, it gives CSVLRTPSYNEQFF.

The sample holds a few counts of this clonotype. The chain has TRBV12-3 or TRBV12-4 and TRBJ1-5, with a possible D match to TRBD1 (6 bases). V lost 6 bases to trimming and J lost 4 bases, with 19 bases between them. The CDR3 extends over 16 amino acids. The CDR3 sequence is CASSLGGHINNQPQHF. CDR3 sequence (DNA): TGTGCCAGCAGCCTGGGGGGCCACATTAATAATCAGCCCCAGCATTTT.

V is TRBV20-1 and J is TRBJ2-2; tentatively, D is TRBD2 (6 bases). Germline CDR1 reads DFQATT; CDR2 reads SNEGSKA (reference sequence). The CDR3 has 15 residues. Trimming removed 2 bases at V and 4 bases at J, with 14 bases between. The CDR3 DNA follows: TGCAGTGCTAGACATCTCCGGGGGAGCACCGGGGAGCTGTTTTTT. This codes for CSARHLRGSTGELFF.